The rows below give T cell receptor beta chains drawn from one sample of a study of blood T cells in healthy people across ages. MiXCR, applied by TCRdb to the 5' RACE reads, yields one record per CDR3 protein. The data hold some 710,000 distinct CDR3 sequences, with around half observed a single time. The sequenced sample was blood. The receptors stem from a man older than 75 in good health. CDR3s include the opening cysteine and the closing phenylalanine or tryptophan. The order of the fields is clone size, D gene, V gene, J gene, CDR3 DNA, CDR3 protein. D genes are given only for firm matches. Clone size is stated in some rows and not others, as once, few, many or a class when expanded.

clone size: once; D gene: NA; V gene: TRBV20-1; J gene: TRBJ2-1; CDR3 DNA: TGCAGTGCTACGCTGGAGAGCCCGGTCAATGAGCAGTTCTTC; CDR3 protein: CSATLESPVNEQFF
clone size: few; D gene: NA; V gene: TRBV5-1; J gene: TRBJ2-7; CDR3 DNA: TGCGCCAGCAGCTACGAGTCCAGGGGCTTTGACGAGCAGTACTTC; CDR3 protein: CASSYESRGFDEQYF
clone size: NA; D gene: NA; V gene: TRBV7-2; J gene: TRBJ2-5; CDR3 DNA: TGTGCCAACAGCTTAGTTGGAGAAGAGACCCAGTACTTC; CDR3 protein: CANSLVGEETQYF
clone size: NA; D gene: NA; V gene: TRBV6-2/TRBV6-3; J gene: TRBJ2-7; CDR3 DNA: TGTGCCAGCAGTTACCTAGGCGGGAAGTACGAGCAGTACTTC; CDR3 protein: CASSYLGGKYEQYF
clone size: NA; D gene: TRBD2; V gene: TRBV18; J gene: TRBJ2-3; CDR3 DNA: TGTGCCAGCTCACCGTCCCACGGGAGGGCCGGAGATACGCAGTATTTT; CDR3 protein: CASSPSHGRAGDTQYF
clone size: few; D gene: NA; V gene: TRBV7-2; J gene: TRBJ2-1; CDR3 DNA: TGTGCCAGCAGCTCATCAGGGGGGGTCTACAATGAGCAGTTCTTC; CDR3 protein: CASSSSGGVYNEQFF
clone size: NA; D gene: TRBD2; V gene: TRBV5-1; J gene: TRBJ2-1; CDR3 DNA: TGCGCCAGCAGCTCCGGGACTAGCGGGTACGATGAGCAGTTCTTC; CDR3 protein: CASSSGTSGYDEQFF
clone size: few; D gene: TRBD1; V gene: TRBV5-1; J gene: TRBJ2-5; CDR3 DNA: TGCGCCAGCAGCTGGTTCGGGACAGGGGGAGAGACCCAGTACTTC; CDR3 protein: CASSWFGTGGETQYF
clone size: NA; D gene: NA; V gene: TRBV7-3; J gene: TRBJ2-2; CDR3 DNA: TGTGCCAGCAGCTCAAATAGGGGGGGCACCGGGGAGCTGTTTTTT; CDR3 protein: CASSSNRGGTGELFF
clone size: NA; D gene: NA; V gene: TRBV4-1; J gene: TRBJ2-5; CDR3 DNA: TGCGCCAGCAGCCAAGCGCGGCAGGTTGAAGAGACCCAGTACTTC; CDR3 protein: CASSQARQVEETQYF
clone size: few; D gene: NA; V gene: TRBV20-1; J gene: TRBJ2-4; CDR3 DNA: TGCAGTGCTAGTAGGGGGAAGGGGAATGAAAACATTCAGTACTTC; CDR3 protein: CSASRGKGNENIQYF
clone size: NA; D gene: NA; V gene: TRBV6-2/TRBV6-3; J gene: TRBJ2-5; CDR3 DNA: TGTGCCAGCAGTCCTCGTGGCAGTAACAGAGAGACCCAGTACTTC; CDR3 protein: CASSPRGSNRETQYF
clone size: NA; D gene: TRBD1; V gene: TRBV4-3; J gene: TRBJ2-3; CDR3 DNA: TGCGCCAGCAGCCACCGGGACAGGGTCGGCACAGATACGCAGTATTTT; CDR3 protein: CASSHRDRVGTDTQYF
clone size: many; D gene: TRBD2; V gene: TRBV28; J gene: TRBJ2-5; CDR3 DNA: TGTGCCAGCAGTCTTGGTAGAGGGCGCGGGAGTGAGACCCAGTACTTC; CDR3 protein: CASSLGRGRGSETQYF
clone size: NA; D gene: NA; V gene: TRBV21-1; J gene: TRBJ2-4; CDR3 DNA: TGTGCCAGCAGCAACCAATTAGCGGGAGGGCCTCGAAACATTCAGTACTTC; CDR3 protein: CASSNQLAGGPRNIQYF
clone size: NA; D gene: NA; V gene: TRBV5-1; J gene: TRBJ1-2; CDR3 DNA: TGCGCCAGCAGCTTGGAGGACTTTGGCTACACCTTC; CDR3 protein: CASSLEDFGYTF
clone size: NA; D gene: NA; V gene: TRBV20-1; J gene: TRBJ2-1; CDR3 DNA: TGCAGTGCGGTTAGCGGTGTCTACAATGAGCAGTTCTTC; CDR3 protein: CSAVSGVYNEQFF
clone size: NA; D gene: NA; V gene: TRBV5-5; J gene: TRBJ1-1; CDR3 DNA: TGTGCCAGCAGCAGTGTCGGGAACACTGAAGCTTTCTTT; CDR3 protein: CASSSVGNTEAFF
clone size: once; D gene: NA; V gene: TRBV27; J gene: TRBJ2-5; CDR3 DNA: TGTGCCAGCAGTCGTCTTCAGACCCAGTACTTC; CDR3 protein: CASSRLQTQYF
clone size: few; D gene: NA; V gene: TRBV20-1; J gene: TRBJ1-2; CDR3 DNA: TGCAGTGCTTCCTCGGGGAGGGAGCTGGCAGGAGGCTACACCTTC; CDR3 protein: CSASSGRELAGGYTF